A single sample is the source of the 13 T cell receptor beta chains below, sequenced in a study of blood T cells in healthy people across ages. The use of a sample-barcoded 5' primer and a J-beta primer mix characterized a second PCR of roughly 6 to 11 cycles. TCRdb re-called the 5' RACE reads through MiXCR, storing one row per CDR3 protein. Of some 1,800,000 distinct CDR3 sequences listed, more than 35% are singletons. The sample taken for sequencing was blood. The receptors here all came from a human donor in good health.

V and J are TRBV29-1 and TRBJ2-1; perhaps TRBD2 as D (7 bases). V was shortened by 8 bases and J by 4 bases, with 24 bases between the two germline ends. There are 16 residues in the CDR3. In germline, CDR1 is SQVTM, CDR2 ANQGSEA. CDR3 sequence (DNA): TGCAGCTCATATGGGGGGGGGGCCTTACAGTACAATGAGCAGTTCTTC. It specifies CSSYGGGALQYNEQFF.

The chain joins TRBV20-1 to TRBJ2-7; TRBD2 matches at 14 bases. From germline, CDR1 is DFQATT and CDR2 SNEGSKA (reference sequence). Trimming at V came to 5 bases and at J to 6 bases, leaving 3 bases not matched to a gene. The CDR3 extends over 13 amino acids. For the CDR3, the DNA is TGCAGTGCTGTGACTAGCGGGGGGGTCGAGCAGTACTTC. The encoded protein is CSAVTSGGVEQYF.

The chain is built from TRBV5-1 and TRBJ1-2; 12 nucleotides align to TRBD1. CDR1 is SGHRS, CDR2 YFSETQ, per germline. The CDR3 spans 15 residues. J lost 5 bases, V lost 0 bases, and 2 bases had no gene match. This chain's CDR3 is CASSLEGQGAYGYTF. CDR3 nucleotide sequence: TGCGCCAGCAGCTTGGAGGGACAGGGGGCGTATGGCTACACCTTC.

V usage is TRBV6-2 or TRBV6-3 and J usage is TRBJ1-1; TRBD1 matches at 10 bases. Germline CDR1 and CDR2: MNHEY and SVGEGT. Unmatched junction bases numbered 5, after V lost 6 bases and J lost 4 bases. The CDR3 contains 14 residues. In DNA form, the CDR3 reads TGTGCCAGCAGGTGGACAGGGGGGGCCACTGAAGCTTTCTTT. It codes for CASRWTGGATEAFF.

The chain links TRBV24-1 to TRBJ2-5; 7 nucleotides align to TRBD1. CDR3 length equals 15 residues. CDR1 KGHDR and CDR2 SFDVKD come from the germline V gene. The J segment lost 2 bases and the V segment lost 0 bases, leaving 2 bases of the junction unmatched. The CDR3 DNA is TGTGCCACCAGTGATTTGGGGACAGAGCAAGAGACCCAGTACTTC. It codes for CATSDLGTEQETQYF.

The J gene is TRBJ1-1, the V gene TRBV3-1, with D hard to call. Germline-derived CDR1 and CDR2 are LGHDT and YNNKEL (reference sequence). CDR3 size: 13 residues. Trimming took off 1 base at V and 3 bases at J, with 6 bases between the two ends. CDR3 nucleotides: TGTGCCAGCAGCCAAGTGTTGCACACTGAAGCTTTCTTT. It codes for CASSQVLHTEAFF.

The gene calls are TRBV18 and TRBJ2-7; 9 nucleotides align to TRBD1. J gave up 12 bases and V 6 bases, and 21 bases lay outside the gene matches. Per germline, CDR1 KGHSH and CDR2 LQKENI. The CDR3 contains 16 residues. The CDR3 reads CASSLLDRGPSINRYF. CDR3 coding DNA: TGTGCCAGCTCTCTCCTGGACAGGGGCCCTTCTATCAATCGGTACTTC.

This clonotype has just a few counts. The rearrangement joins TRBV24-1 to TRBJ1-1; no definite D call. The CDR3 is made up of 14 amino acids. Germline loops: CDR1 KGHDR, CDR2 SFDVKD. Deletions cut 7 bases from V and 4 bases from J, with 15 bases between. The CDR3 region is CATRNRGGSTEAFF. The CDR3 nucleotides are TGTGCCACCAGGAATCGGGGAGGGAGCACTGAAGCTTTCTTT.

This clonotype was detected many times. This chain connects TRBV7-3 to TRBJ2-1; D tentatively reads TRBD1 or TRBD2 (6 bases each). Trimming left V 2 bases short and J 6 bases short, with 20 bases between. This CDR3 comprises 17 residues. Germline V gene data show CDR1 as SGHTA and CDR2 as FQGTGA. The CDR3 loop is CASSLRPGGQEGNEQFF. The CDR3 bases are TGTGCCAGCAGCTTACGCCCTGGGGGCCAGGAGGGCAATGAGCAGTTCTTC.

The chain joins TRBV11-3 to TRBJ2-1; D is undetermined. CDR1 and CDR2 from the germline V gene are SGHNT and YENEEA. Trimming stripped 4 bases from V and 2 bases from J, with 12 bases between. The CDR3 length is 15 residues. The CDR3, as DNA: TGTGCCAGCAGCTCGGGCCACCCACCCTACAATGAGCAGTTCTTC. Its protein product is CASSSGHPPYNEQFF.

V is TRBV27 and J is TRBJ2-1; D perhaps matches TRBD2 (5 bases). V lost 3 bases, J lost 14 bases, and 11 bases lay in between. The CDR3 loop spans 11 amino acids. Germline loops: CDR1 MNHEY, CDR2 SMNVEV (reference sequence). The CDR3 region is CASSLGSSKFF. CDR3 DNA sequence: TGTGCCAGCAGTTTGGGGAGTAGCAAGTTCTTC.

This clonotype was seen ten or more times. One end of the junction fails to match germline, which may point to a read error. The chain recombines TRBV5-1 with TRBJ2-5; 9 bases fit TRBD1. The CDR3 consists of 14 residues. From germline, CDR1 is SGHRS and CDR2 YFSETQ. In DNA form, the CDR3 reads TGTGCCAGCAGCTTGGGACAGGGTCAAGAGACCCAGTACTTC. Translated: CASSLGQGQETQYF.

This chain connects TRBV27 to TRBJ2-2, with 8 positions matching TRBD1. There are 14 residues in the CDR3. Germline assignment: CDR1 MNHEY and CDR2 SMNVEV (reference sequence). The ends lost 8 bases at V and 8 bases at J; junction bases unmatched: 10. CDR3 sequence (DNA): TGTGCCAGCGGCGGACAGGGCGGAGTAGGGGAGCTGTTTTTT. Protein product: CASGGQGGVGELFF.